This TCR beta chain was profiled in a study of T-cell memory formation after mild COVID-19. TCRdb processed the 5' RACE reads anew with MiXCR; each CDR3 protein has one entry. The profile shows around 340,000 distinct CDR3 sequences, roughly 20% of them singletons. This clonotype was found a few times. Its antigen is not known. Overall study findings and caveats: Mostly located in CM and EM were contracting CD4+ clones, with contracting CD8+ clones located in EMRA. Cross-reactive memory seemingly joined, as some responding clones were found in pre-infection memory.

The germline V gene has CDR1 SGHVS and CDR2 FNYEAQ. This CDR3 has 16 residues. The V and J ends lost 3 bases and 7 bases, in that order; junction bases with no gene match: 9. The sequence came from an adult woman who had mild COVID-19 (a few samples of this study predate the infection). Cell type and time point are not known. This chain links TRBV7-6 with TRBJ2-1; 10 bases line up with TRBD2. The specimen sequenced was PBMCs or a T cell subset sorted from them (not recorded which). The CDR3 sequence is CASSLAGTSVNNEQFF. The CDR3 region has the DNA TGTGCCAGCAGCTTGGCCGGGACTAGCGTTAATAATGAGCAGTTCTTC. Full variable domain (remainder filled in from reference TRBV7-6 and TRBJ2-1): GAGVSQSPRYKVTKRGQDVALRCDPISGHVSLYWYRQALGQGPEFLTYFNYEAQQDKSGLPNDRFSAERPEGSISTLTIQRTEQRDSAMYRCASSLAGTSVNNEQFFGPGTRLTVL.